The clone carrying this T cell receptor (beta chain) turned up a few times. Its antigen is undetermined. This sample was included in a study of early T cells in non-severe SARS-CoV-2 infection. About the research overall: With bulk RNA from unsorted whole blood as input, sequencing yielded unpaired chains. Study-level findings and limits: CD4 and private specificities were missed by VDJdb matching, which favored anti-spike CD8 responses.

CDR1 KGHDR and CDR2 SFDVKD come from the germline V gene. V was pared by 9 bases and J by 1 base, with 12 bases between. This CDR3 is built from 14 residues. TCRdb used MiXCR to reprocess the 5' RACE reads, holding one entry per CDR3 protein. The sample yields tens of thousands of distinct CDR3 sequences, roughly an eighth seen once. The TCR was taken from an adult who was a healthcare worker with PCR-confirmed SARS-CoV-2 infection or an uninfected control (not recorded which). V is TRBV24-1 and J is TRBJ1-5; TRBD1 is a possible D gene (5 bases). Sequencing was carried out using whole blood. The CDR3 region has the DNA TGTGCCACCGGAGGCGCAGGGAGCAATCAGCCCCAGCATTTT. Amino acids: CATGGAGSNQPQHF.